This TCR beta chain was observed in a study of Tregs in tolerant kidney transplant recipients. Sequencing used immunoSEQ multiplex PCR; TCRdb keeps in-frame clones, though not all of them. The repertoire includes 90,000 or so clones, over 85% of them detected once, and over 4% sits in the top ten. To note about this clone: Its cognate antigen is unknown.

V lost 6 bases to trimming and J lost 7 bases; unmatched junction nucleotides: 8. Germline values: CDR1 MNHEY, CDR2 SVGAGI. The CDR3 has 14 residues. Study outcomes and limitations: Biological reproducibility was not directly addressed, but technical replication error appeared minimal. Activated donor B cell expansion appeared to reveal the most relevant donor-specific TCRbeta repertoire.

This TCR was recovered from a human donor in good health. This chain connects TRBV6-5 to TRBJ2-1; 8 bases align to TRBD2. Sequenced material: CD8+ T cells from blood. CDR3 sequence reads: CASSSGLAPNEQFF. The CDR3 DNA reads as TGTGCCAGCAGCTCCGGACTAGCTCCTAATGAGCAGTTCTTC.